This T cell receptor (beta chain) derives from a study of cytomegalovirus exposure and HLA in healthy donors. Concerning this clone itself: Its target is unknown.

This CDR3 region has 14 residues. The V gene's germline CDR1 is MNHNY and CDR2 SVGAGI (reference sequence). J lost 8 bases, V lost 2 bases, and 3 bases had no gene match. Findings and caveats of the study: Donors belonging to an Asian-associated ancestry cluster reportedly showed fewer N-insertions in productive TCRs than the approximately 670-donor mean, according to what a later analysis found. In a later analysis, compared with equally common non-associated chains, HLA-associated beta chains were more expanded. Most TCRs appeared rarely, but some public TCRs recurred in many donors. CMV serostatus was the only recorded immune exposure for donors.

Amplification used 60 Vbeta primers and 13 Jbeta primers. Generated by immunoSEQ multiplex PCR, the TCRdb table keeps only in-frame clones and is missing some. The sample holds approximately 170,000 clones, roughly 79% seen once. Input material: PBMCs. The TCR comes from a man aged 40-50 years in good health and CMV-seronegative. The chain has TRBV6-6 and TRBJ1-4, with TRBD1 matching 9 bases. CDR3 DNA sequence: TGTGCCAGCAGTTACGGGACAGGGCCCGAAAAACTGTTTTTT. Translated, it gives CASSYGTGPEKLFF.